This TCR beta chain was sequenced in a study of OX40 agonist ivuxolimab in advanced cancers. Germline V CDR1 and CDR2: KGHSH, LQKENI. V dropped 6 bases and J dropped 2; count of bases not matched to a gene: 1. CDR3 length: 14 amino acids. In the case of this clone: Its target is not known.

Study-wide points: Fewer expanded clones were found on average in CD4+ than in CD8+ T cells.

Method: immunoSEQ multiplex PCR; TCRdb's copy keeps in-frame clones and lacks some. The sample gives some 60,000 clones, approximately 86% of which show up once; approximately 15% is in the top ten. The sequenced sample was CD4+ or CD8+ T cells sorted from blood, obtained in a trial of the OX40 agonist ivuxolimab. The V gene is TRBV18, the J gene TRBJ1-5; 10 positions agree with TRBD1. The TCR sequence derives from an adult with an advanced solid tumor such as melanoma, head and neck, liver or kidney cancer. In DNA form, the CDR3 reads TGTGCCAGCTCCGGACAGGGGGGCAATCAGCCCCAGCATTTT. It translates to CASSGQGGNQPQHF.